This paragraph reports one T cell receptor beta chain. The study assigned cohorts using participant-reported clinical history. The sample originates from a study of blood T cell repertoires in COVID-19. Generated by immunoSEQ multiplex PCR, the TCRdb table keeps only in-frame clones and is missing some. The sample includes some 250,000 clones, roughly 85% of them seen just once. Trimming took 0 bases from V and 4 from J; bases not matched to a gene: 5. CDR3 length: 16 residues. Germline V gives CDR1 ENHRY, CDR2 SYGVKD. Sequenced sample: PBMCs or T cells enriched from blood (not recorded which). This chain connects TRBV10-3 to TRBJ1-5; 8 bases agree with TRBD1. The receptor was derived from a woman in her fifties or sixties who had recovered from COVID-19. Here the CDR3 DNA reads TGTGCCATCAGTGAGTCCAGGGGGCTAGGGAATCAGCCCCAGCATTTT. Its translation is CAISESRGLGNQPQHF.